The TCR beta chain described here comes from a study of T cells in Graves' hyperthyroidism and ophthalmopathy. This clonotype was observed a handful of times. This CDR3 spans 16 amino acids. The ends lost 0 bases at V and 5 bases at J; junction bases unmatched: 8. Looked up from germline, CDR1 is DFQATT and CDR2 is SNEGSKA (reference sequence). Amplified TCR beta CDR3 regions derived from RNA transcripts. First-round RT-PCR of the TCR CDR3 relied on the HTBI primer set. TCRdb redid the calling of the multiplex PCR reads with MiXCR, one entry per CDR3 protein. The repertoire has about 620,000 distinct CDR3 sequences, about a sixth of them found once; the top ten carry 3.8%. With a duration under 2 months, the hyperthyroidism was newly diagnosed in patients aged 18 to 65.

The rearrangement links TRBV20-1 to TRBJ2-7, with TRBD2 identical over 12 bases. The specimen sequenced was blood. This clonotype was sampled from a woman in her 30s with Graves' hyperthyroidism. The CDR3 region is CSARELAGGPGHEQYF. As DNA, the CDR3 is TGCAGTGCTAGAGAGCTAGCGGGAGGGCCTGGACACGAGCAGTACTTC.